These 18 T cell receptor beta chains came from one sample sequenced in a study of T cell responses to AZD1222 COVID-19 vaccine. TCRdb's table, derived via immunoSEQ multiplex PCR, lists solely in-frame clones and lacks some. The repertoire consists of over 150,000 clones, with roughly 90% occurring once and the leading ten covering more than 1.5%. The source was peripheral blood, collected on day 0 of AZD1222 vaccination. Source of these receptors: an adult in good health.

The chain uses TRBV25-1 and TRBJ1-3; D not certain. The germline V gene has CDR1 MGHDK and CDR2 SYGVNS. V was clipped by 7 bases and J by 8 bases, with 9 bases between them. The CDR3 runs 11 residues. The CDR3 loop is CASTGAYTIYF. CDR3 coding DNA: TGTGCCAGCACAGGTGCATACACCATATATTTT.

The chain uses TRBV6-5 and TRBJ1-3; tentatively, D is TRBD1 (5 bases). V lost 0 bases and J lost 2, with 8 bases in between. Germline V gene data show CDR1 as MNHEY and CDR2 as SVGAGI. This CDR3 spans 15 amino acids. The CDR3 reads CASSYSRGTGNTIYF. CDR3 coding DNA: TGTGCCAGCAGTTACTCAAGGGGAACTGGAAACACCATATATTTT.

The rearrangement uses TRBV19 and TRBJ2-7, with TRBD1 matching over 9 bases. V shed 5 bases and J 5 bases; nucleotides not matched to a gene: 10. Germline CDR1 and CDR2: LNHDA and SQIVND (reference sequence). The CDR3 totals 15 residues. The CDR3 loop is CASSFTGTGFDEQYF. Written as DNA, the CDR3 is TGTGCCAGTAGTTTCACCGGGACAGGGTTCGACGAGCAGTACTTC.

The V call is TRBV7-9, the J call TRBJ1-1; D remains unclear. CDR1 is SEHNR, CDR2 FQNEAQ, per germline (reference sequence). The V end was cut by 1 base, the J end by 11 bases, with 14 bases between. The CDR3 loop spans 13 amino acids. CDR3 coding DNA: TGTGCCAGCAGCTTAGGTCTGACAACGGGGGCTTTCTTT. Protein: CASSLGLTTGAFF.

The chain combines TRBV29-1 with TRBJ1-4; 10 positions agree with TRBD1. Germline CDR1 and CDR2: SQVTM and ANQGSEA. V lost 7 bases to trimming and J lost 7 bases; unmatched junction nucleotides: 9. The CDR3 consists of 14 residues. This chain's CDR3 is CSAGPTGGLEKLFF. The CDR3 bases are TGCAGCGCTGGTCCGACAGGGGGCCTTGAAAAACTGTTTTTT.

The rearrangement joins TRBV6-2 or TRBV6-3 to TRBJ1-2, with 10 bases fitting TRBD1. The CDR3 contains 15 residues. With 4 bases clipped from V and 4 bases from J, the junction kept 6 bases outside the gene matches. CDR1 MNHEY and CDR2 SVGEGT come from the germline V gene. The CDR3 DNA follows: TGTGCCAGCAGTTCCCCGGACAGGGGGTTCTATGGCTACACCTTC. Encoded protein: CASSSPDRGFYGYTF.

The chain employs TRBV6-1 and TRBJ1-6; no clear D gene. The CDR3 extends over 16 amino acids. The germline V gene encodes CDR1 MNHNS and CDR2 SASEGT. Trimming took off 3 bases at V and 3 bases at J, with 12 bases between the two ends. CDR3 region: CASSDGWGYYNSPLHF. DNA for the CDR3: TGTGCCAGCAGTGATGGCTGGGGTTACTATAATTCACCCCTCCACTTT.

The chain joins TRBV9 to TRBJ2-1; the D gene is possibly TRBD1 (5 bases). The CDR3 is made up of 17 amino acids. The V end was cut by 0 bases, the J end by 4 bases, with 17 bases between. Germline assignment: CDR1 SGDLS and CDR2 YYNGEE. The CDR3 sequence: CASSVDTGGVMYNEQFF. CDR3 nucleotide sequence: TGTGCCAGCAGCGTAGATACAGGTGGCGTTATGTACAATGAGCAGTTCTTC.

The CDR3 nucleotides are TGTGCCAGCAGGGGCCAGACAGTGAACACTGAAGCTTTCTTT. Its protein product is CASRGQTVNTEAFF. V usage is TRBV2 and J usage is TRBJ1-1; D possibly corresponds to TRBD1 (5 bases). V shed 6 bases and J shed 0 bases, with 11 bases lying between them. CDR1 is SNHLY, CDR2 FYNNEI, per germline. This CDR3 has 14 residues.

The gene calls are TRBV2 and TRBJ2-3; D unclear. The V end was cut by 2 bases, the J end by 8 bases, with 17 bases between. The CDR3 is made up of 15 amino acids. Germline assignment: CDR1 SNHLY and CDR2 FYNNEI. The CDR3 region is CASSELLLGMVTQYF. For the CDR3, the DNA is TGTGCCAGCAGTGAACTGCTCCTAGGAATGGTTACGCAGTATTTT.

The chain is built from TRBV6-1 and TRBJ2-5, with no clear D. CDR3 size: 13 residues. Germline V gene sequence: CDR1 MNHNS, CDR2 SASEGT. Trimming left V 2 bases short and J 0 bases short, with 4 bases between. CDR3 amino acids: CASSESNQETQYF. DNA for the CDR3: TGTGCCAGCAGTGAAAGTAACCAAGAGACCCAGTACTTC.

The chain combines TRBV4-1 with TRBJ1-1; no clear D. CDR3 length equals 14 residues. Germline CDR1 is MGHRA and CDR2 is YSYEKL. V shed 0 bases and J shed 4 bases, with 9 bases lying between them. The CDR3 nucleotides are TGCGCCAGCAGCCAAGATGCCGCCAGCACTGAAGCTTTCTTT. Amino acids: CASSQDAASTEAFF.

The chain combines TRBV18 with TRBJ1-2, with TRBD1 identical over 7 bases. Germline V gene lookup returns CDR1 KGHSH and CDR2 LQKENI. CDR3 length: 15 amino acids. Unmatched junction bases numbered 8, after V lost 2 bases and J lost 5 bases. The CDR3 DNA follows: TGTGCCAGCTCACCAGGCAGTGACAGGGCGTATGGCTACACCTTC. Protein: CASSPGSDRAYGYTF.

This chain uses TRBV29-1 with TRBJ2-4; TRBD1 agrees at 8 bases. Germline assignment: CDR1 SQVTM and CDR2 ANQGSEA. The junction had 9 bases not matched to a gene; V was cut back by 6 bases and J by 2 bases. The CDR3 loop spans 15 amino acids. CDR3 amino acids: CSVQNRTGPKNIQYF. The CDR3 DNA reads as TGCAGCGTCCAGAACAGGACAGGGCCCAAAAACATTCAGTACTTC.

In this sample, this clone turned up once. The chain is built from TRBV10-2 and TRBJ1-1; 9 nucleotides align to TRBD1. Germline lookup yields CDR1 WSHSY and CDR2 SAAADI. CDR3 length: 15 amino acids. The V gene end was trimmed by 2 bases and the J gene end by 8 bases; junction bases not matched to a gene: 9. Here the CDR3 reads CASSEGYWTGEEAFF. In DNA form, the CDR3 reads TGCGCCAGCAGTGAGGGCTATTGGACAGGGGAGGAAGCTTTCTTT.

The CDR3 region is CSASPHGGHYGYTF. The CDR3 DNA reads TGCAGTGCTAGTCCCCATGGGGGCCACTATGGCTACACCTTC. This sequence joins TRBV20-1 and TRBJ1-2; D might be TRBD1 (6 bases). The CDR3 runs 14 residues. Trimming removed 3 bases at V and 3 bases at J, with 14 bases between. The germline V gene encodes CDR1 DFQATT and CDR2 SNEGSKA (reference sequence).

The chain combines TRBV30 with TRBJ2-1, with D maybe TRBD2 (6 bases). This CDR3 spans 13 amino acids. Germline V gene lookup returns CDR1 GTSNPN and CDR2 SVGIG (reference sequence). Trimming cost V 4 bases and J 7 bases, with 14 bases left between them. The CDR3 loop reads CAWKFGAGNEQFF. Here the CDR3 DNA reads TGTGCCTGGAAATTTGGAGCGGGTAATGAGCAGTTCTTC.

This chain uses TRBV20-1 with TRBJ1-1; D is undetermined. V gave up 7 bases and J gave up 1 base, with 7 bases separating them. The CDR3 extends over 11 amino acids. Germline CDR1 and CDR2: DFQATT and SNEGSKA (reference sequence). CDR3 nucleotides: TGCAGTGTGTTACAGAACACTGAAGCTTTCTTT. Translation gives CSVLQNTEAFF.